This entry lists 20 T cell receptor beta chains sequenced from one sample in a study of blood T cells in healthy people across ages. Primers used in a second PCR of about 6 to 11 cycles were a sample-barcoded 5' primer and a J-beta primer mix. A single record per CDR3 protein comes from TCRdb applying MiXCR to the 5' RACE reads. The table includes about 2 million distinct CDR3 sequences, roughly 52% detected once. Sequenced sample: blood. These receptors all come from a woman aged 40 to 50 in good health.

The chain combines TRBV4-2 with TRBJ2-5, with 9 bases identical to TRBD2. Germline-derived CDR1 and CDR2 are LGHNA and YNFKEQ. The length of the CDR3 is 17 residues. V lost 0 bases and J lost 4; bases outside the gene matches: 9. The CDR3 sequence is CASSQDRASGVGETQYF. Here the CDR3 DNA reads TGTGCCAGCAGCCAAGATCGAGCTAGCGGGGTGGGAGAGACCCAGTACTTC.

The sample holds a few counts of this clonotype. The chain carries TRBV4-3 and TRBJ2-5; TRBD1 matches 7 bases. The V gene's germline CDR1 is LGHNA and CDR2 YSLEER. The CDR3 contains 15 residues. V lost 0 bases and J lost 5; bases outside the gene matches: 6. CDR3 coding DNA: TGCGCCAGCAGCCAAGATGAAGGGGGCGCGGAGACCCAGTACTTC. Encoded protein: CASSQDEGGAETQYF.

The chain uses TRBV15 and TRBJ2-1; D may be TRBD2 (6 bases). CDR1 is LNHNV and CDR2 is YYDKDF in the germline V gene (reference sequence). With 1 base removed from V and 10 bases from J, the gap between germline ends came to 20 bases. The CDR3 loop spans 16 amino acids. DNA of the CDR3: TGTGCCACCAGCAGAGCTCCTCTCGGGACTGGACTAGAGCAGTTCTTC. Translating gives CATSRAPLGTGLEQFF.

The genes are TRBV7-9 and TRBJ2-1, with unresolved D. Germline CDR1 reads SEHNR; CDR2 reads FQNEAQ (reference sequence). This CDR3 is built from 13 residues. V lost 7 bases and J 1 base, leaving 8 bases between the germline ends. As DNA, the CDR3 is TGTGCCAGCACCATCAGTTCCTACAATGAGCAGTTCTTC. Protein: CASTISSYNEQFF.

In its sample, this clonotype was seen a few times. This rearrangement joins TRBV13 to TRBJ2-5, with 8 positions matching TRBD2. The CDR3 length is 14 residues. V was pared by 8 bases and J by 3 bases, with 8 bases of the junction left unmatched. Germline loops: CDR1 PRHDT, CDR2 FYEKMQ (reference sequence). CDR3 loop: CASCSGRGEETQYF. In DNA, the CDR3 is TGTGCCAGCTGCTCCGGGAGGGGAGAAGAGACCCAGTACTTC.

The rearrangement uses TRBV9 and TRBJ1-1, with TRBD1 identical over 8 bases. The CDR3 loop spans 17 amino acids. V dropped 0 bases and J dropped 0; count of bases not matched to a gene: 7. Germline values: CDR1 SGDLS, CDR2 YYNGEE. Here the CDR3 reads CASSVVRTGSMNTEAFF. DNA of the CDR3: TGTGCCAGCAGCGTAGTTCGGACAGGGAGCATGAACACTGAAGCTTTCTTT. Supplemented by reference TRBV9 and TRBJ1-1, the full variable domain reads DSGVTQTPKHLITATGQRVTLRCSPRSGDLSVYWYQQSLDQGLQFLIQYYNGEERAKGNILERFSAQQFPDLHSELNLSSLELGDSALYFCASSVVRTGSMNTEAFFGQGTRLTVV.

This chain uses TRBV10-3 with TRBJ2-4, with 10 positions matching TRBD1. The better agreement between TRBJ2-5 and the DNA end casts doubt on the J call. Germline values: CDR1 ENHRY, CDR2 SYGVKD. CDR3 length: 16 residues. CDR3 DNA sequence: TGTGCCATCAGCCCCGACAGGGGGCTAGGGCAAGAGACCCAGTACTTC. Its translation: CAISPDRGLGQETQYF.

CDR3 DNA sequence: TGCAGTGAATCGGGGGTCGCTGAAGCTTTCTTT. This encodes CSESGVAEAFF. This rearrangement joins TRBV20-1 to TRBJ1-1; the D gene is possibly TRBD1 (5 bases). This CDR3 has 11 amino acids. V was cut by 7 bases and J by 6 bases, with 12 bases left in between. Per germline, CDR1 DFQATT and CDR2 SNEGSKA (reference sequence).

CDR3 in amino acids: CASSNRQGSSGELFF. CDR3 DNA sequence: TGTGCCAGCAGTAACCGACAGGGTTCGAGTGGAGAGCTGTTTTTT. The chain carries TRBV2 and TRBJ2-2; 7 bases line up with TRBD1. V shed 5 bases and J 11 bases; nucleotides not matched to a gene: 14. This CDR3 is built from 15 residues. Germline V gene sequence: CDR1 SNHLY, CDR2 FYNNEI.

This clonotype has just one count. The J gene is TRBJ2-7, the V gene TRBV3-1, with 8 bases lining up with TRBD1. Losses at the gene ends were 4 bases for V and 0 bases for J; bases not matched to a gene: 8. The CDR3 has 16 amino acids. Germline V gene sequence: CDR1 LGHDT, CDR2 YNNKEL (reference sequence). Here the CDR3 DNA reads TGTGCCAGCAGCCCTAGACAGGGGAGATACTCCTACGAGCAGTACTTC. This translates into CASSPRQGRYSYEQYF.

V usage is TRBV2 and J usage is TRBJ1-4, with 7 bases identical to TRBD1. J gave up 7 bases and V 7 bases, and 9 bases lay outside the gene matches. The CDR3 is 14 residues long. The germline CDR1 and CDR2 sequences are SNHLY and FYNNEI. The CDR3 DNA follows: TGTGCCAGCAAGAACAGGGGATCGTCTGAAAAACTGTTTTTT. Protein sequence: CASKNRGSSEKLFF.

CDR3 in amino acids: CASSTRGTSGINEQFF. The CDR3 bases are TGTGCCAGCAGCACCCGTGGGACTAGCGGGATCAATGAGCAGTTCTTC. The genes are TRBV7-7 and TRBJ2-1; 13 bases map to TRBD2. Germline CDR1 and CDR2: SSHAT and FNYEAQ (reference sequence). The CDR3 extends over 16 amino acids. V gave up 5 bases and J gave up 6 bases; unmatched junction bases: 7.

This clonotype was detected a few times. J is TRBJ1-4 and V is TRBV4-3; the D is unclear. Trimming stripped 0 bases from V and 7 bases from J, with 12 bases between. Germline V gene data show CDR1 as LGHNA and CDR2 as YSLEER. This CDR3 is 15 amino acids long. As DNA, the CDR3 is TGCGCCAGCAGCCAAGAATACGGGAGTGGTGAAAAACTGTTTTTT. Translated, it gives CASSQEYGSGEKLFF.

This clonotype was seen a handful of times. The chain has TRBV20-1 and TRBJ2-7, with 9 nucleotides matching TRBD2. The ends lost 3 bases at V and 1 base at J; junction bases unmatched: 7. Germline V gene sequence: CDR1 DFQATT, CDR2 SNEGSKA (reference sequence). The CDR3 extends over 15 amino acids. This CDR3 reads CSARDQRGVSYEQYF. CDR3 nucleotides: TGCAGTGCTAGGGATCAGCGGGGGGTATCCTACGAGCAGTACTTC.

This clonotype appeared a few times. V is TRBV6-5 and J is TRBJ2-3; TRBD1 matches 7 bases. The CDR3 spans 15 residues. Trimming cost V 4 bases and J 1 base; bases outside gene matches: 5. Germline V gene lookup returns CDR1 MNHEY and CDR2 SVGAGI. The CDR3 sequence: CASSFTGTGTDTQYF. The CDR3 region has the DNA TGTGCCAGCAGTTTCACCGGGACAGGCACAGATACGCAGTATTTT.

This chain connects TRBV29-1 to TRBJ2-1; 7 bases agree with TRBD1. In germline, CDR1 is SQVTM, CDR2 ANQGSEA. There are 11 residues in the CDR3. V lost 6 bases and J lost 12; bases outside the gene matches: 8. Written as DNA, the CDR3 is TGCAGCGTAATACAGGGGCCGGTGCAGTTCTTC. Protein product: CSVIQGPVQFF.

The chain uses TRBV7-8 and TRBJ1-2; possible D gene TRBD1, 6 bases. The CDR3 is 16 residues long. CDR1 is SGHVS and CDR2 is FQNEAQ in the germline V gene. Trimming stripped 5 bases from V and 4 bases from J, with 20 bases between. In DNA, the CDR3 is TGTGCCAGCAGCCCGGGGGGGGCCCTAAACGGCTATGGCTACACCTTC. The encoded protein is CASSPGGALNGYGYTF.

The rearrangement uses TRBV4-3 and TRBJ1-5; tentatively, D is TRBD1 (6 bases). Trimming took 1 base from V and 3 from J, leaving 13 bases between them. The germline V gene encodes CDR1 LGHNA and CDR2 YSLEER. The CDR3 length is 16 residues. The CDR3 protein is CASSQVIQGVNQPQHF. In nucleotides, the CDR3 is TGCGCCAGCAGCCAAGTGATACAGGGAGTCAATCAGCCCCAGCATTTT.

This clonotype showed up just a few times. The chain uses TRBV20-1 and TRBJ1-2; D remains ambiguous. From germline, CDR1 is DFQATT and CDR2 SNEGSKA (reference sequence). The CDR3 runs 12 residues. Trimming took off 1 base at V and 4 bases at J, with 7 bases between the two ends. This chain's CDR3 is CSARGSTYGYTF. The CDR3 DNA reads as TGCAGTGCTAGAGGGTCCACCTATGGCTACACCTTC.

The chain carries TRBV12-3 or TRBV12-4 and TRBJ2-4; TRBD1 matches 7 bases. There are 14 residues in the CDR3. V shed 0 bases and J 7 bases; nucleotides not matched to a gene: 3. For the CDR3, the DNA is TGTGCCAGCAGTTTAGCTCCGACAGGGAACATTCAGTACTTC. This translates into CASSLAPTGNIQYF.